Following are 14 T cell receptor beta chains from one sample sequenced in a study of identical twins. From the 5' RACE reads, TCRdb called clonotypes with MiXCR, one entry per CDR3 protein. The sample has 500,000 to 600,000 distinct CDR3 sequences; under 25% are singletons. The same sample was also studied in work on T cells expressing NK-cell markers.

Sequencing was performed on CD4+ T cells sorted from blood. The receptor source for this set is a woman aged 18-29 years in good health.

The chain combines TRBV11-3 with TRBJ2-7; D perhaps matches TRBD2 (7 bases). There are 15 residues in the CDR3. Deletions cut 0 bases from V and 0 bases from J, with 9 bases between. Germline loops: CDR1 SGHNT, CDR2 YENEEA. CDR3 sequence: CASSLDGGLSYEQYF. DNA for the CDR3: TGTGCCAGCAGCTTAGACGGGGGGCTCTCCTACGAGCAGTACTTC.

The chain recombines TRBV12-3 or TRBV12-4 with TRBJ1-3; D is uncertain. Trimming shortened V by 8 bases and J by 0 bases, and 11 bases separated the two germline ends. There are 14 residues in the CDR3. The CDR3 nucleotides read TGTGCCAGCTTAGGACGGACCTCTGGAAACACCATATATTTT. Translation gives CASLGRTSGNTIYF.

In DNA, the CDR3 is TGCGCCAGCAGCTTTCTACGGGGGGGCCCCTCGGATGAGCAGTTCTTC. Residues: CASSFLRGGPSDEQFF. The V call is TRBV5-1, the J call TRBJ2-1; 8 bases match TRBD2. CDR1 is SGHRS and CDR2 is YFSETQ in the germline V gene. V lost 2 bases, J lost 8 bases, and 12 bases stayed unmatched. There are 16 residues in the CDR3.

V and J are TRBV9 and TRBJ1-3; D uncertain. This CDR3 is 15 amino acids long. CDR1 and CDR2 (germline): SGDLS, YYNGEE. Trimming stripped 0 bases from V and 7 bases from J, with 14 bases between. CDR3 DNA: TGTGCCAGCAGCGTAGGGCCCCTGGACGGGAACACCATATATTTT. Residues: CASSVGPLDGNTIYF.

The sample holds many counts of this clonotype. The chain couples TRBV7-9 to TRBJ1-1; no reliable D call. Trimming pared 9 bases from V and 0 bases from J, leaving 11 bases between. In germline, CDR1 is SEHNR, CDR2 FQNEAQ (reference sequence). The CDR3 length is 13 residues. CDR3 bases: TGTGCCAGTACCCTGGAGGTGAACACTGAAGCTTTCTTT. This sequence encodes CASTLEVNTEAFF.

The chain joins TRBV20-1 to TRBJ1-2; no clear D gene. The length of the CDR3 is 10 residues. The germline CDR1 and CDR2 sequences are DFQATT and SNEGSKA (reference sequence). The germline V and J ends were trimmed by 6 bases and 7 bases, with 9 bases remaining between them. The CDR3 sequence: CSALGGGYTF. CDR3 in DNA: TGCAGTGCCCTAGGCGGTGGCTACACCTTC.

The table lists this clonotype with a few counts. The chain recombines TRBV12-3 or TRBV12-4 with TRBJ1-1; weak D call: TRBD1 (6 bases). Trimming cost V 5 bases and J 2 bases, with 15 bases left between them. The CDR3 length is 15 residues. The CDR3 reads CASSKKQGRNTEAFF. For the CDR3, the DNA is TGTGCCAGCAGTAAGAAACAGGGTCGCAACACTGAAGCTTTCTTT.

The CDR3 spells CSARGGLAGVGEQYF. In DNA form, the CDR3 reads TGCAGTGCTAGAGGGGGACTAGCGGGAGTGGGCGAGCAGTACTTC. The chain employs TRBV20-1 and TRBJ2-7; 14 nucleotides line up with TRBD2. The trim removed 1 base at V and 6 bases at J, leaving 5 bases unmatched. The CDR3 has 15 amino acids. Germline-derived CDR1 and CDR2 are DFQATT and SNEGSKA (reference sequence).

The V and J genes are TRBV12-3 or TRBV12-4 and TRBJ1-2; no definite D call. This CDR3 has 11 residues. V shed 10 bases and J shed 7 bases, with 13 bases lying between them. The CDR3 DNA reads TGTGCCATAACAGAGGGTTCTGGCTACACCTTC. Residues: CAITEGSGYTF.

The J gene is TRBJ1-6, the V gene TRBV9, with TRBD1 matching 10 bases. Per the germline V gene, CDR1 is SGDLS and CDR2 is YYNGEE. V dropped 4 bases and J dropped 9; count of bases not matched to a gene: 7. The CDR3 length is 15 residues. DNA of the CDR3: TGTGCCAGCAGCTCCCGGACAGGGGGTGGTTCACCCCTCCACTTT. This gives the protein CASSSRTGGGSPLHF.

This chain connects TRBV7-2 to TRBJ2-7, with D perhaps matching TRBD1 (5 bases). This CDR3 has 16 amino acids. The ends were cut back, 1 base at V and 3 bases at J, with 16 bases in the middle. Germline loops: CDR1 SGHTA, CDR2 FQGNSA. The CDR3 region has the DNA TGTGCCAGCAGCTTAGGGCGTGTAGGGGTGGGCTACGAGCAGTACTTC. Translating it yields CASSLGRVGVGYEQYF.

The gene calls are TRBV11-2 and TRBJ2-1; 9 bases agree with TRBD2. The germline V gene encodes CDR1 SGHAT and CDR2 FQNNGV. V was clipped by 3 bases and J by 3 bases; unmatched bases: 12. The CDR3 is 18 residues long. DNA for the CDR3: TGTGCCAGCAGCTTTCCCTTTCAGTTAGCGGGAGTCTACAATGAGCAGTTCTTC. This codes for CASSFPFQLAGVYNEQFF.

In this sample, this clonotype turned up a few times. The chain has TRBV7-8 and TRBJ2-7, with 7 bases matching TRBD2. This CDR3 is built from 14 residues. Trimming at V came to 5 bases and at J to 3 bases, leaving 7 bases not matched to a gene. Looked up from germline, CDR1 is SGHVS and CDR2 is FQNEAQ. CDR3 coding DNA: TGTGCCAGCAGCAGTCTAGCGGACTACTACGAGCAGTACTTC. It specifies CASSSLADYYEQYF.

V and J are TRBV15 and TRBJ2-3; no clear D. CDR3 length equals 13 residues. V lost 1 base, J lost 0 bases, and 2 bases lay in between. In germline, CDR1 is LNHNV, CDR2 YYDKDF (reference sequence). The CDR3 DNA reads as TGTGCCACCAGCAGAGTAAGCACAGATACGCAGTATTTT. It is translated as CATSRVSTDTQYF.